The rows below give T cell receptor beta chains drawn from one sample of a study of cytomegalovirus exposure and HLA in healthy donors. TCRdb's copy holds only in-frame clones and misses some; the assay was immunoSEQ multiplex PCR. The sample includes tens of thousands of clones, roughly 76% of them seen just once. The sequencing sample was made of PBMCs. The source is a male donor in good health and CMV-seronegative. Both conserved end residues are part of each CDR3. Fields, in order: D gene, V gene, clone size, J gene, CDR3 protein, CDR3 DNA. The D gene is left open where the match is weak. Clone size is given for some rows only: seen once, a few or many times, or a class if the clone is expanded.

D: TRBD1
V: TRBV11-1
size: NA
J: TRBJ1-4
CDR3: CASSPGQGTNEKLFF
DNA: TGTGCCAGCAGCCCTGGACAGGGTACTAATGAAAAACTGTTTTTT

D: NA
V: TRBV14
size: NA
J: TRBJ2-1
CDR3: CASSHIEQFF
DNA: TGTGCCAGCAGCCACATTGAGCAGTTCTTC

D: TRBD1
V: TRBV7-2
size: NA
J: TRBJ1-1
CDR3: CASSRDRVQGTEAFF
DNA: TGTGCCAGCAGCCGGGACAGGGTTCAGGGCACTGAAGCTTTCTTT

D: NA
V: TRBV11-2
size: NA
J: TRBJ2-7
CDR3: CASSGVAESSYEQYF
DNA: TGTGCCAGCAGCGGAGTAGCGGAAAGCTCCTACGAGCAGTACTTC

D: NA
V: TRBV5-1
size: once
J: TRBJ1-1
CDR3: CASSLGAEAFF
DNA: TGCGCCAGCAGCTTAGGGGCTGAAGCTTTCTTT

D: NA
V: TRBV18
size: NA
J: TRBJ2-3
CDR3: CASSPSLRKSTDTQYF
DNA: TGTGCCAGCTCACCTTCGCTGCGTAAGAGCACAGATACGCAGTATTTT

D: TRBD1
V: TRBV11-2
size: NA
J: TRBJ2-1
CDR3: CASSLGQGSYNEQFF
DNA: TGTGCCAGCAGCCTAGGACAGGGCTCCTACAATGAGCAGTTCTTC

D: NA
V: TRBV6-5
size: few
J: TRBJ2-1
CDR3: CASSNPGRAYNEQFF
DNA: TGTGCCAGCAGTAACCCGGGAAGGGCTTACAATGAGCAGTTCTTC

D: NA
V: TRBV2
size: NA
J: TRBJ2-2
CDR3: CASSDNPTGELFF
DNA: TGTGCCAGCAGCGACAACCCCACCGGGGAGCTGTTTTTT

D: NA
V: TRBV10-2
size: NA
J: TRBJ2-3
CDR3: CASGLNTDTQYF
DNA: TGCGCCAGCGGACTAAACACAGATACGCAGTATTTT

D: NA
V: TRBV7-2
size: NA
J: TRBJ2-7
CDR3: CASSSLETGTYEQYF
DNA: TGTGCCAGCAGCTCCTTAGAGACAGGAACCTACGAGCAGTACTTC

D: NA
V: TRBV7-6
size: NA
J: TRBJ1-1
CDR3: CASSLRSRGTEAFF
DNA: TGTGCCAGCAGCTTACGGTCGAGAGGAACTGAAGCTTTCTTT

D: TRBD2
V: TRBV7-2
size: NA
J: TRBJ2-3
CDR3: CASSSISGRAGMRDTQYF
DNA: TGTGCCAGCAGCTCTATCAGCGGGAGGGCCGGTATGAGAGATACGCAGTATTTT

D: NA
V: TRBV11-2
size: few
J: TRBJ2-7
CDR3: CASSLLGQGFVTAF
DNA: TGTGCCAGCAGCTTATTAGGACAAGGCTTTGTAACTGCGTTC

D: NA
V: TRBV5-1
size: NA
J: TRBJ1-1
CDR3: CASSFGQNTEAFF
DNA: TGCGCCAGCAGCTTCGGACAGAACACTGAAGCTTTCTTT

D: TRBD2
V: TRBV7-9
size: NA
J: TRBJ2-1
CDR3: CASSLGREWGNEQFF
DNA: TGTGCCAGCAGCTTAGGGCGGGAGTGGGGCAATGAGCAGTTCTTC

D: NA
V: TRBV28
size: NA
J: TRBJ1-4
CDR3: CASSLSGNVVGNEKLFF
DNA: TGTGCCAGCAGTTTATCAGGGAATGTCGTCGGTAATGAAAAACTGTTTTTT

D: NA
V: TRBV7-8
size: NA
J: TRBJ2-4
CDR3: CASSLGQTLAKNIQYF
DNA: TGTGCCAGCAGCTTAGGACAGACTCTAGCCAAAAACATTCAGTACTTC

D: NA
V: TRBV28
size: few
J: TRBJ1-4
CDR3: CASSLSHKGEKLFF
DNA: TGTGCCAGCAGTTTATCCCATAAGGGGGAAAAACTGTTTTTT

D: NA
V: TRBV7-6
size: NA
J: TRBJ1-5
CDR3: CASSLQGSNQPQHF
DNA: TGTGCCAGCAGCTTACAGGGTAGCAATCAGCCCCAGCATTTT

D: NA
V: TRBV11-2
size: NA
J: TRBJ1-2
CDR3: CASSPSSYYGYTF
DNA: TGTGCCAGCAGCCCCTCGTCGTACTATGGCTACACCTTC

D: NA
V: TRBV10-3
size: NA
J: TRBJ2-5
CDR3: CAITSPGVETQYF
DNA: TGTGCCATCACATCCCCAGGGGTGGAGACCCAGTACTTC